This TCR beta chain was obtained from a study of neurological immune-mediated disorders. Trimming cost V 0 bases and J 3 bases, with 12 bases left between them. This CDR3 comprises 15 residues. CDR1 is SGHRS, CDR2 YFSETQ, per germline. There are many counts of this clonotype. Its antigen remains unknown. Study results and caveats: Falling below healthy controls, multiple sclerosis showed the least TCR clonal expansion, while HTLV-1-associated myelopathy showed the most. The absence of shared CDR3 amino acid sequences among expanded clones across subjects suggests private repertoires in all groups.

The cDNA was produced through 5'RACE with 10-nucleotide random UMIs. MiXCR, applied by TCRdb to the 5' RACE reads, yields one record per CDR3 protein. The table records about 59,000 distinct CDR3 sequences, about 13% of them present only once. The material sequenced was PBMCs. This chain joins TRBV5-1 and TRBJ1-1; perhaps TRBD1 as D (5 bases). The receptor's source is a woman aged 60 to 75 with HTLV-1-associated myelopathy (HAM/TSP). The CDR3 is CASSLGDSKYTEAFF. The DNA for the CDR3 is TGCGCCAGCAGCTTGGGGGACTCGAAGTACACTGAAGCTTTCTTT.